Sequencing of this T cell receptor (beta chain) was carried out in a study of technical replicates of blood from several donors. This clone came up once. TCRdb's table, derived via immunoSEQ multiplex PCR, lists solely in-frame clones and lacks some. Of 91,000 or so clones listed, less than 95% are singletons. This CDR3 has 13 amino acids. V gave up 3 bases and J gave up 5 bases, with 11 bases separating them. The germline CDR1 and CDR2 sequences are MGHRA and YSYEKL. Sample: T cells isolated from PBMCs. The chain uses TRBV4-1 and TRBJ2-7, with D perhaps TRBD1 (6 bases). The origin of this receptor is a human donor in good health. The CDR3 sequence is CASSQGAANEQYF. CDR3 bases: TGCGCCAGCAGCCAGGGGGCCGCAAACGAGCAGTACTTC.